The T cell receptor beta chain under discussion was sequenced for a study of tissue T cells after allogeneic stem cell transplantation. The repertoire was sequenced with immunoSEQ multiplex PCR; TCRdb's copy has only in-frame clones and lacks some. The sample has several thousand clones, approximately 54% seen once. Per the germline V gene, CDR1 is MNHNY and CDR2 is SVGAGI (reference sequence). CDR3 length: 16 amino acids. V was pared by 2 bases and J by 0 bases, with 11 bases between. With respect to this clone: The antigen is unknown.

Findings of the study overall: Sampling depth was limited, and the cohort was small and clinically varied.

This TCR came from an older female donor with lung cancer. The sequencing used duodenum tissue, collected at autopsy. The chain has TRBV6-6 and TRBJ1-5, with D unresolved. The CDR3 protein is CASSYGSQSSNQPQHF. The CDR3 nucleotides are TGTGCCAGCAGTTACGGTTCGCAGAGTAGCAATCAGCCCCAGCATTTT.